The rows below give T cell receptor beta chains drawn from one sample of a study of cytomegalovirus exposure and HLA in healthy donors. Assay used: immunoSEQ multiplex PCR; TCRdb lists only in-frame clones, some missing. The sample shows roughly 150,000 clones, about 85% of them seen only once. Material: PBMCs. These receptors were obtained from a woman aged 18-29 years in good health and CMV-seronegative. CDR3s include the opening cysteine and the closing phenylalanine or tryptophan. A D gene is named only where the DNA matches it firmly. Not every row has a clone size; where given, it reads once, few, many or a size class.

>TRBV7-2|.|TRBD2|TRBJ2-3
CASSLGASGGGTDTQYF
TGTGCCAGCAGCTTAGGGGCTAGCGGGGGGGGCACAGATACGCAGTATTTT
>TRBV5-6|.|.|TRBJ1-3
CASSSGQTYGTIYF
TGTGCCAGCAGCTCAGGACAGACCTATGGCACCATATATTTT
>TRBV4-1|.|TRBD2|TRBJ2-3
CASSQEATGGAYADTQYF
TGCGCCAGCAGCCAAGAGGCCACCGGGGGGGCCTACGCAGATACGCAGTATTTT
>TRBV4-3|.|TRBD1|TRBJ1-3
CASSQETGTGGNTIYF
TGCGCCAGCAGCCAAGAAACCGGGACAGGGGGAAACACCATATATTTT
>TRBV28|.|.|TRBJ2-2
CASRQITGELFF
TGTGCCAGCAGACAGATCACCGGGGAGCTGTTTTTT
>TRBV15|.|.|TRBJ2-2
CATSRLRRDPQGGELFF
TGTGCCACCAGCAGACTAAGAAGGGACCCACAGGGCGGGGAGCTGTTTTTT
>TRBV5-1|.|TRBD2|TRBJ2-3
CASMLGGAGRVLAGGRGTDTQYF
TGCGCCAGCATGTTAGGCGGGGCCGGCCGCGTACTAGCGGGAGGTCGGGGCACAGATACGCAGTATTTT
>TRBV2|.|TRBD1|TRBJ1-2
CASSEVGQGRYGYTF
TGTGCCAGCAGTGAGGTTGGACAGGGGAGATATGGCTACACCTTC
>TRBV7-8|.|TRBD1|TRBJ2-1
CASSLGQGFNEQFF
TGTGCCAGCAGCTTGGGACAGGGATTCAATGAGCAGTTCTTC
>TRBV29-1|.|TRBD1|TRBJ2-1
CSVVLFRTGVQFF
TGCAGCGTTGTACTGTTCAGAACAGGGGTCCAGTTCTTC
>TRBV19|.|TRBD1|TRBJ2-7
CASTPDRGGTYEQYF
TGTGCCAGTACCCCGGACAGGGGGGGGACCTACGAGCAGTACTTC
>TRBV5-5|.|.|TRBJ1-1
CASSLVPGNTEAFF
TGTGCCAGCAGCTTGGTCCCGGGGAACACTGAAGCTTTCTTT
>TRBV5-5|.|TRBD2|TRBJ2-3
CASSFTWVASGSDTQYF
TGTGCCAGCAGCTTTACTTGGGTGGCTAGCGGATCAGATACGCAGTATTTT
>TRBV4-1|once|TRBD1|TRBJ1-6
CASSQIRDRGNPLHF
TGCGCCAGCAGCCAAATCCGGGACAGGGGGAATCCCCTCCACTTT
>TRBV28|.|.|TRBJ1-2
CASSFNRPGSYGYTF
TGTGCCAGCAGTTTTAATCGGCCAGGCTCATATGGCTACACCTTC
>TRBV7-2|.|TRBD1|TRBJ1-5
CASSLDRGYQPQHF
TGTGCCAGCAGCCTGGACAGGGGGTATCAGCCCCAGCATTTT
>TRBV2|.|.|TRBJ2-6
CAGSGPGVSTHSGANVLTF
TGTGCCGGCTCAGGACCAGGGGTCAGCACCCACTCTGGGGCCAACGTCCTGACTTTC
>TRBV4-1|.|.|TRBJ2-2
CASSQDGPRSSYTGELFF
TGCGCCAGCAGCCAAGATGGCCCCCGCTCCTCCTACACCGGGGAGCTGTTTTTT
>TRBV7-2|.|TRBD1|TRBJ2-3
CASSNRQGAGDTQYF
TGTGCCAGCAGCAACCGACAGGGGGCAGGAGATACGCAGTATTTT
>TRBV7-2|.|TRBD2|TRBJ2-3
CASSFLAGGPSHTQYF
TGTGCCAGCAGCTTTTTAGCGGGGGGGCCATCTCATACGCAGTATTTT
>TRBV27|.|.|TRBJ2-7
CASSPLGLGYEQYF
TGTGCCAGCAGTCCATTGGGACTGGGGTACGAGCAGTACTTC
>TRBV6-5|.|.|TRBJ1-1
CAAGHGQKNTEAFF
TGTGCCGCAGGCCACGGCCAGAAGAACACTGAAGCTTTCTTT
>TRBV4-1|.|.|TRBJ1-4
CASSPTAATNEKLFF
TGCGCCAGCAGCCCAACAGCGGCAACTAATGAAAAACTGTTTTTT
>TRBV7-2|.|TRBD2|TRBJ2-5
CASSDRLAGGRETQYF
TGTGCCAGCAGTGATAGACTAGCGGGGGGTCGAGAGACCCAGTACTTC
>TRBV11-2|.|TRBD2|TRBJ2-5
CASSLRTSGGPLGTQYF
TGTGCCAGCAGCCTAAGGACTAGCGGGGGGCCTTTGGGGACCCAGTACTTC
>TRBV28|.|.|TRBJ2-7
CATVTPYEQYF
TGTGCCACCGTTACCCCCTACGAGCAGTACTTC
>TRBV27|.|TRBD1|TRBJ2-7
CASSWIRQGEQYF
TGTGCCAGCAGTTGGATCCGACAGGGAGAGCAGTACTTC
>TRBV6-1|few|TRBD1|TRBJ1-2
CASSEAGTGKGYTF
TGTGCCAGCAGTGAAGCCGGGACAGGGAAGGGCTACACCTTC
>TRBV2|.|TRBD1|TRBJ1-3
CASSEQGFFSGNTIYF
TGTGCCAGCAGCGAACAGGGGTTCTTCTCTGGAAACACCATATATTTT
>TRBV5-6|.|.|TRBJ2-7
CASSLTRSPYEQYF
TGTGCCAGCAGCTTAACCCGGAGCCCCTACGAGCAGTACTTC
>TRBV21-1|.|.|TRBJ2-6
CASSKEFTVRGSGANVLTF
TGTGCCAGCAGCAAAGAATTTACTGTAAGGGGCTCTGGGGCCAACGTCCTGACTTTC
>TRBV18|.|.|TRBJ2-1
CASSPGTGYNEQFF
TGTGCCAGCTCACCAGGGACTGGCTACAATGAGCAGTTCTTC
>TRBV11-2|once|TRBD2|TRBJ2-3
CASSRGGPGYF
TGTGCCAGCAGCCGGGGGGGACCAGGATATTTT
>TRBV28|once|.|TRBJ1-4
CASSLGSGVTNEKLFF
TGTGCCAGCAGTTTGGGCTCAGGGGTAACTAATGAAAAACTGTTTTTT
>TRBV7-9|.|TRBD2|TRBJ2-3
CASSPWESGGDTQYF
TGTGCCAGCAGCCCCTGGGAGAGCGGGGGAGATACGCAGTATTTT
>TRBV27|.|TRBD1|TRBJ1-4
CASSRGQGARGEKLFF
TGTGCCAGCAGCCGGGGACAGGGGGCGCGGGGTGAAAAACTGTTTTTT